The present entry profiles one TCR beta chain with its context. This receptor's antigen is unknown. Base qualities are not recorded, but no much larger clone differs from it by a single base. The junction shows trimming of 3 bases on V and 8 bases on J, and the gene matches do not reach 8 bases of it. From a lookup of the germline V gene, CDR1 and CDR2 are SGHTA and FQGTGA. Reading from cysteine to phenylalanine, the CDR3 counts 15 amino acids. Only CDR3 DNA remains: 45 bases, in frame from the first base. The data were obtained in a study of stem cell transplantation in POMP-related autoinflammatory disease (dated by TCRdb to about 2021). For the study in its entirety: It was hypothesized that MHC class I-dependent CD8+ T-cell differentiation and positive selection are impaired by defective thymoproteasomes, resulting in skewing of the TRB repertoire. Prior to transplant, the patients had CD4+ naive T-cell skewing, low CD8+ T-cell proportions, and decreased T-cell cytokine secretion. The effect of POMP deficiency on T-cell receptor beta repertoire diversity and CDR3 characteristics was assessed using high-throughput TRB sequencing.

Libraries were built with the immunoSEQ multiplex PCR assay. As for the original processing: Shannon entropy, which accounts for clonal size distribution, was used to quantify repertoire diversity. The Gini-Simpson index (Simpson_1-D) was used to measure inequality in clonotype distribution. As stored in TCRdb, this immuneACCESS dataset retains in-frame rearrangements with V and J assigned. A fraction of the clones does not appear; measured against another copy, unresolved V genes explain less than half of the discrepancy, and the remainder lacks a known reason. V, J and clone size reflect that table, while D and trimming were determined from the DNA. The sample table records more than 25,000 clones; about 91% of these occur just once. The biggest ten clones account for 0.6% to 0.75% of the sample. Summary of the overall study and its limitations: The number of unique TRB V-J gene pairings in PRAID patients was restricted. PRAID patients trended toward lower TRB diversity and higher clonality across all analyzed T-cell subsets. The trend toward lower diversity and increased clonality in PRAID patients was statistically significant only for regulatory T cells.

Reading the label with the study, this specimen's time point is: before hematopoietic stem cell transplant. PRAID was marked by prominent immunodeficiency together with autoinflammation. T-cell subsets (conventional T cells, CD8+ T cells, regulatory T cells, T follicular helper cells) were sorted before TRB sequencing. The chain couples TRBV7-3 to TRBJ2-3; 10 junctional bases match TRBD2. This clonotype was obtained from a human donor with POMP-related autoinflammation and immune dysregulation (PRAID). Sequenced here: CD4+ T cells from PBMCs, sampled before stem cell transplantation. The CDR3 region: CASSFSSGGESTQYF. The DNA is TGTGCCAGCAGCTTCTCTAGCGGGGGAGAGAGTACGCAGTATTTT.